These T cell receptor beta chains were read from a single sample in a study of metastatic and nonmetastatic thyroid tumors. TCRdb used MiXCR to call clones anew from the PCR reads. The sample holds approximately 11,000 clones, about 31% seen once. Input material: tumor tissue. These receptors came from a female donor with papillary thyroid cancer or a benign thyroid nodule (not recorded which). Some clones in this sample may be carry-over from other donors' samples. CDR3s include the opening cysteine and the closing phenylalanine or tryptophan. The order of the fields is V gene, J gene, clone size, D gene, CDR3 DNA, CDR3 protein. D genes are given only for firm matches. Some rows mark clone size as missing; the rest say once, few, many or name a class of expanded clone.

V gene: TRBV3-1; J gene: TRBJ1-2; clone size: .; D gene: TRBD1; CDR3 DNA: TGTGCCAGCAGCCAAGGACAGGGGCGCGGAGGCTACACCTTC; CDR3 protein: CASSQGQGRGGYTF
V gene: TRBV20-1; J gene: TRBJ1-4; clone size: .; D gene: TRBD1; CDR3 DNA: TGCAGTGCTAGATTTCCACAGGGGGTAGGCGAAAAACTGTTTTTT; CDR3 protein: CSARFPQGVGEKLFF
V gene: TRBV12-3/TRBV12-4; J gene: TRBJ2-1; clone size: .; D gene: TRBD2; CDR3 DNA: TGTGCCAGCAGTTTAAGTGGCACTAGCGGGAATGAGCAGTTCTTC; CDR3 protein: CASSLSGTSGNEQFF
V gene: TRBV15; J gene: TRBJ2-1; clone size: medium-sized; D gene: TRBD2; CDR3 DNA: TGTGCCACCAGCAGAGTTGCGGGAGAAGAGCAGTTCTTC; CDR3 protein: CATSRVAGEEQFF
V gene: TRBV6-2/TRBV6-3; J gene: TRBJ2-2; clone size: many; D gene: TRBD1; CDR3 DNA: TGTGCCAGCAGTTACTCGGCCAGGGGGCAAACCGGGGAGCTGTTTTTT; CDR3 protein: CASSYSARGQTGELFF
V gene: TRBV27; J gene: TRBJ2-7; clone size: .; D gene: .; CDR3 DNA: TGTGCCAGCCGGCGAACGGACAGCTCCTACGAGCAGTACTTC; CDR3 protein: CASRRTDSSYEQYF
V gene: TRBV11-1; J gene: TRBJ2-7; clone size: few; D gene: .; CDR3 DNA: TGTGCCAGCAGCCCCAGTAACAGGCCGAGCTCCTACGAGCAGTACTTC; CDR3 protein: CASSPSNRPSSYEQYF
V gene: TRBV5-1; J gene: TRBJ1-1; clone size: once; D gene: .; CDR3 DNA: TGCGCCAGCAGCTTGGGGCCCCCAACGAGGAACACTGAAGCTTTCTTT; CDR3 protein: CASSLGPPTRNTEAFF
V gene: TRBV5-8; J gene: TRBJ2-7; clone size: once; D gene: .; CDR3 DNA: TGTGCCAGCAGCTCACAGGCTTCATCCTACGAGCAGTACTTC; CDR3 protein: CASSSQASSYEQYF
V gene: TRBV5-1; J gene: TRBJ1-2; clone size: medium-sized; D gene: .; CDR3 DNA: TGCGCCAGCAGGGGCTTGGACAGAGATAACTATGGCTACACCTTC; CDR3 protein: CASRGLDRDNYGYTF
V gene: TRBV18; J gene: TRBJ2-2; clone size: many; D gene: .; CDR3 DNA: TGTGCCAGCTCACCTGACGGGGAGCTGTTTTTT; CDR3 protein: CASSPDGELFF
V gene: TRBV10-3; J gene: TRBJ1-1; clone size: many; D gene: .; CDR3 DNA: TGTGCCATCAGCCCAACAGGGATGGAAGCTTTCTTT; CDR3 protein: CAISPTGMEAFF
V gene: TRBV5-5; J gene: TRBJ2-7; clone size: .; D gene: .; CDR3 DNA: TGTGCCAGCAGCTTGGGCCTCGGACTTTACGAGCAGTACTTC; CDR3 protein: CASSLGLGLYEQYF
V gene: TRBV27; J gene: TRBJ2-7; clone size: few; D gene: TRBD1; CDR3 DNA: TGTGCCAGCAGTTTATTTCAGGGGGCGATCGACGAGCAGTACTTC; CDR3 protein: CASSLFQGAIDEQYF
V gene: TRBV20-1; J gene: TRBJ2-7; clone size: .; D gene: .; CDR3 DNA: TGCAGTGCTAGTGTTGACACCTCCTACGAGCAGTACTTC; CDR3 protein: CSASVDTSYEQYF
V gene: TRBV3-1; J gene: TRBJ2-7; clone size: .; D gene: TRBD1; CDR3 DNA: TGTGCCAGCAGCCACCGGGACAGTAACGAGCAGTACTTC; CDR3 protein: CASSHRDSNEQYF
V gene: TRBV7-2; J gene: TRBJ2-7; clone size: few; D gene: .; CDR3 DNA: TGTGCCAGCAGCTTAGCACCGACCCCCTACGAGCAGTACTTC; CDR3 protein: CASSLAPTPYEQYF
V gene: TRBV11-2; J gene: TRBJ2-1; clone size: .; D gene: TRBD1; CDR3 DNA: TGTGCCAGCAGCTTCGGGACAGGGGTTGGGAATGAGCAGTTCTTC; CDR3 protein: CASSFGTGVGNEQFF
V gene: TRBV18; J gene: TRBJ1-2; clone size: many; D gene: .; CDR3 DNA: TGTGCCAGCTCACCAACAATGGACGGGAACTATGGCTACACCTTC; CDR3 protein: CASSPTMDGNYGYTF
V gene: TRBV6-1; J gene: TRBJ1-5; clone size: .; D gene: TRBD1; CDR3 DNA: TGTGCCAGCAGAGCCGGGACAGGGTCTCCTAATCAGCCCCAGCATTTT; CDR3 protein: CASRAGTGSPNQPQHF
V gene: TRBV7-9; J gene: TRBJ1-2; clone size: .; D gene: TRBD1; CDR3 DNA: TGTGCCAGCAGCCCCCTGGACAGGGAAAGGGATGGTTACACCTTC; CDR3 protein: CASSPLDRERDGYTF
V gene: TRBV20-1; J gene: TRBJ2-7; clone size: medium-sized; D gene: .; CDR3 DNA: TGCAGTGCTAGAGACGCGACCCGGTACCACGAGCAGTACTTC; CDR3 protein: CSARDATRYHEQYF
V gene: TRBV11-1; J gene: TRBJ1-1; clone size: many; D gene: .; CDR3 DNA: TGTGCCAGCAGCTTGAAACCCGGAGGGACTGAAGCTTTCTTT; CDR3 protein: CASSLKPGGTEAFF
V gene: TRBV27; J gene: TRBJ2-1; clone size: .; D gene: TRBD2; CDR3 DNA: TGTGCCAGCAGTTTCCAAGCGGGAGTCTCCTACAATGAGCAGTTCTTC; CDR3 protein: CASSFQAGVSYNEQFF
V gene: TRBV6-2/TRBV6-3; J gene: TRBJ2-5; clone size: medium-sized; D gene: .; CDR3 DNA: TGTGCCAGCAGCCAGGGGCGCCAAGAGACCCAGTACTTC; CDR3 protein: CASSQGRQETQYF
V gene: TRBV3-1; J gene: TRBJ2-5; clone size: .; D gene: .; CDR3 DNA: TGTGCCAGCAGTCCCGGGATCCAAGGAGAGACCCAGTACTTC; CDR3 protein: CASSPGIQGETQYF
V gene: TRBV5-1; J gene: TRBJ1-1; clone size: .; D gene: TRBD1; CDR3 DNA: TGCGCCAGCAGACGTTTGGGACAGCTTAACACTGAAGCTTTCTTT; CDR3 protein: CASRRLGQLNTEAFF
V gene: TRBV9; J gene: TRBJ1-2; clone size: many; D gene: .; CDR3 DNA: TGTGCCAGCAGCGTTCATCAGGGCTATGGCTACACCTTC; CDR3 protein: CASSVHQGYGYTF
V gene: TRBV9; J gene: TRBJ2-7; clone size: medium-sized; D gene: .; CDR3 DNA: TGTGCCAGCAGCGCGGGAGCCGGGATATCCCTATACGAGCAGTACTTC; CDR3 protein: CASSAGAGISLYEQYF
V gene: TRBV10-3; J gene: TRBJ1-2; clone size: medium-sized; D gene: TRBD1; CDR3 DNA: TGTGCCATCAGCACACCCTCGGGACAGGGTTTGTATGGCTACACCTTC; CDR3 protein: CAISTPSGQGLYGYTF
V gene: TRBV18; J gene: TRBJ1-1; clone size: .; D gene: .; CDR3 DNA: TGTGCCAGCTCACCAGGGGGACGCGCTGAAGCTTTCTTT; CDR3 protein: CASSPGGRAEAFF
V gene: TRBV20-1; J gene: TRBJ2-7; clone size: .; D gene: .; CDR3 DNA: TGCAGTGCCCGGGTCCCGGGACTCGAGCCCTACGAGCAGTACTTC; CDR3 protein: CSARVPGLEPYEQYF
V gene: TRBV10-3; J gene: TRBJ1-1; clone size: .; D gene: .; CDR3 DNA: TGTGCCATCAGTGAGCGTGACAGTCGGTCTGAAGCTTTCTTT; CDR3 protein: CAISERDSRSEAFF
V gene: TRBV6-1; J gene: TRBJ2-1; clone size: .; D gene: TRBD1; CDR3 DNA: TGTGCCAGCACTAAGACAGGGGTATACAATGAGCAGTTCTTC; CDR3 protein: CASTKTGVYNEQFF
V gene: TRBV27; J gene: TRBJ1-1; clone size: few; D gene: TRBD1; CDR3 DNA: TGTGCCAGCAGTGGACCAGGACAGGGGGCTAGGGAAGCTTTCTTT; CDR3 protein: CASSGPGQGAREAFF
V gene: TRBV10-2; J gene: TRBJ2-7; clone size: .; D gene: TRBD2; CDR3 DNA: TGCGCCAGCAGGTCCGGGACTACTACCTACGAGCAGTACTTC; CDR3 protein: CASRSGTTTYEQYF
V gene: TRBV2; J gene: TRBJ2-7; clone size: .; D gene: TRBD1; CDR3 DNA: TGTGCCAGCAGTCTACTCCCGGGACAGGGCCGATACGAGCAGTACTTC; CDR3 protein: CASSLLPGQGRYEQYF
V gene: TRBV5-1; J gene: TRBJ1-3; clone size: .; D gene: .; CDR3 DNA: TGCGCCAGCAGCTTGGGACCAGGCTTCTCTGGAAACACCATATATTTT; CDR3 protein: CASSLGPGFSGNTIYF
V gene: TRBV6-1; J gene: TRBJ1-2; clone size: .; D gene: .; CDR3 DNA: TGTGCCAGCAGTGAACCTGGGCACCAGCTCAGGGGCTATGGCTACACCTTC; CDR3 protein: CASSEPGHQLRGYGYTF
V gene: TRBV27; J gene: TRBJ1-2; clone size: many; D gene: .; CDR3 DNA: TGTGCCAGCAGAATAGACAGGCGCTATGGCTACACCTTC; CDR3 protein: CASRIDRRYGYTF
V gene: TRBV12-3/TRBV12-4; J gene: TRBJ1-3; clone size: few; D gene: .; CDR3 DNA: TGTGCCAGCAGTTCCGGGAACACCATATATTTT; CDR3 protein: CASSSGNTIYF
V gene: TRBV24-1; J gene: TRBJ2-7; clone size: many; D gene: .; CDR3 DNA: TGTGCCACCAGTGGCTCCACTACCTCCTACGAGCAGTACTTC; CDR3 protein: CATSGSTTSYEQYF
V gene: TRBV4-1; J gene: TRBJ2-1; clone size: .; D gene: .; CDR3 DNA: TGCGCCAGCAGCCAAGACGGTGGCAGATACAATGAGCAGTTCTTC; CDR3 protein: CASSQDGGRYNEQFF
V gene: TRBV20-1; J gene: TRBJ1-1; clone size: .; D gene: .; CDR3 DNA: TGCAGTGCTAGATATGGCCAGGTGAACACTGAAGCTTTCTTT; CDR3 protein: CSARYGQVNTEAFF
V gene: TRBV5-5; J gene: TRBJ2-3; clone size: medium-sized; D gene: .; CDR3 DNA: TGTGCCAGCAGCAGCTACCACCGGCTGGGCACAGATACGCAGTATTTT; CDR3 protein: CASSSYHRLGTDTQYF
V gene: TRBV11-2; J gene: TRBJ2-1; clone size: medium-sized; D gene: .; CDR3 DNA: TGTGCCAGCAGCTTAGCCGCAGGGCACTACAATGAGCAGTTCTTC; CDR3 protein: CASSLAAGHYNEQFF
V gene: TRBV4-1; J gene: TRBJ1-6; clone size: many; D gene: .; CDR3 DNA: TGCGCCAGCAGCCAAGAAGCAGGAGATAATTCACCCCTCCACTTT; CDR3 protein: CASSQEAGDNSPLHF
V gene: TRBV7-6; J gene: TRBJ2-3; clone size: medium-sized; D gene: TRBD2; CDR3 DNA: TGTGCCAGCAGCTTAGGGACTAGCGGACTCACAGATACGCAGTATTTT; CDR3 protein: CASSLGTSGLTDTQYF
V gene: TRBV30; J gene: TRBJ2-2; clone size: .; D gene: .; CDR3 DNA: TGTGCCTGGAGTCTGGGGGACCGGGACACCGTCGAGCTGTTTTTT; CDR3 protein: CAWSLGDRDTVELFF
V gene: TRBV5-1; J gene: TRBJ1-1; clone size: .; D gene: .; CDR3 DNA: TGCGCCAGCCTTAAGAACCTGAACACTGAAGCTTTCTTT; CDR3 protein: CASLKNLNTEAFF
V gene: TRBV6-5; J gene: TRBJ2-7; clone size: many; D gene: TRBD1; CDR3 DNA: TGTGCCAGCAGTTACTCAACAGGGGGTTACGAGCAGTACTTC; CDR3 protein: CASSYSTGGYEQYF
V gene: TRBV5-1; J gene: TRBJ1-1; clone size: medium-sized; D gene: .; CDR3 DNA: TGCGCCAGCAGCTTGGGGACGGGCACTGAAGCTTTCTTT; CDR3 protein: CASSLGTGTEAFF
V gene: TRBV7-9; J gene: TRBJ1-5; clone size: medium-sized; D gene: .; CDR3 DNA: TGTGCCAGCAGCTTATCGGGGGGGGGACCAAATCAGCCCCAGCATTTT; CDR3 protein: CASSLSGGGPNQPQHF
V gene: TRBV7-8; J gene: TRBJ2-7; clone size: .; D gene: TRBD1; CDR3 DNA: TGTGCCAGCAGCTTTGTCACGGGACAGGGATCCTACGAGCAGTACTTC; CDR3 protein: CASSFVTGQGSYEQYF
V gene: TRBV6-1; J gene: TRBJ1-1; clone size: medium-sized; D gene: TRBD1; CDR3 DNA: TGTGCCAGCAGTGGAGCAACAGGGGGCGGTCCGGTCTTT; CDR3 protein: CASSGATGGGPVF
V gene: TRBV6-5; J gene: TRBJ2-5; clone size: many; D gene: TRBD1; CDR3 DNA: TGTGCCAGCAGTTACGACAGGGCGTACGAGACCCAGTACTTC; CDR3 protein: CASSYDRAYETQYF